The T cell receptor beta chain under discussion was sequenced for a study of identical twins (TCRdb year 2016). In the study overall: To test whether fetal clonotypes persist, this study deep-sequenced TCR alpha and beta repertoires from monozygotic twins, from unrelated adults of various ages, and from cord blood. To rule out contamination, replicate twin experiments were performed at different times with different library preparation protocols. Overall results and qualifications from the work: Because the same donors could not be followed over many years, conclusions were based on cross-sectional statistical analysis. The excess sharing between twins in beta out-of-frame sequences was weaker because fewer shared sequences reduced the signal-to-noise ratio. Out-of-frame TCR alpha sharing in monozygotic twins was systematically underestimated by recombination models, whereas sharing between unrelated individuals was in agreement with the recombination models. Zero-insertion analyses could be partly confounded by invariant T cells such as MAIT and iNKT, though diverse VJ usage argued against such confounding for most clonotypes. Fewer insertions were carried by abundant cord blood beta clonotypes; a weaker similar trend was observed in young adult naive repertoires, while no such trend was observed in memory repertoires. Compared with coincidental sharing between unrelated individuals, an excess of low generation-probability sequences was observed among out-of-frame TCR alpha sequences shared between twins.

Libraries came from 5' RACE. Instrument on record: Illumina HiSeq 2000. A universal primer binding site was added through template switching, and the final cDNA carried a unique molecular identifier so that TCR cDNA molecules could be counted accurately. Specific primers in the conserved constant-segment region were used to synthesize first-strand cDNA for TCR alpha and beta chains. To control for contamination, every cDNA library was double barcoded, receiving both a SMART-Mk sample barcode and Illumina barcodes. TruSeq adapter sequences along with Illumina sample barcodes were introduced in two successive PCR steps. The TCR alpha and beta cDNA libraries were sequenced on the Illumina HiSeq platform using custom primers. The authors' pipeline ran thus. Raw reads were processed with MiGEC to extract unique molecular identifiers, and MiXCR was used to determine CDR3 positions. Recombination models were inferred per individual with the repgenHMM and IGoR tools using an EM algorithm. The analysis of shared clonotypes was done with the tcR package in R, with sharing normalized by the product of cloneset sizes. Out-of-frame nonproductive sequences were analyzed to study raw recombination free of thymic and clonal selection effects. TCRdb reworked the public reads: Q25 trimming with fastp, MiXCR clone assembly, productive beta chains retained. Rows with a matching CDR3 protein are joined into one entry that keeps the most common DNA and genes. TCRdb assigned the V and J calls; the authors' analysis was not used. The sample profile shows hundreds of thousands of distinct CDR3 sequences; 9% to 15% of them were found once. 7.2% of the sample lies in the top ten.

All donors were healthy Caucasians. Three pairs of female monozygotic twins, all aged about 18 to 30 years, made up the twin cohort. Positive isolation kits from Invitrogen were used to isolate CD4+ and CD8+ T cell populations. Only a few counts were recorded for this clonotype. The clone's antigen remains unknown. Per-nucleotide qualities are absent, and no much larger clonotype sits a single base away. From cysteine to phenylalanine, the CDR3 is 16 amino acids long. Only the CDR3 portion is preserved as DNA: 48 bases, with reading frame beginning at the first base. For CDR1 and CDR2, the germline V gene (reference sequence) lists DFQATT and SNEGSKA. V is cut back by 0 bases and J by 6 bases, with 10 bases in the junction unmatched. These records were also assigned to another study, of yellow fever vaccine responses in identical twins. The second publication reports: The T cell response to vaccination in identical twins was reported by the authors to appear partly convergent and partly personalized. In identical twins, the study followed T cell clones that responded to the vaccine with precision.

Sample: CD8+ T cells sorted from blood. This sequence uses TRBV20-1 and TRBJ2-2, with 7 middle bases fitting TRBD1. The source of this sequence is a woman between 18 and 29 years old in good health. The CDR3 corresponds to CSARDLETGHAGELFF. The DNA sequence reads TGCAGTGCTAGAGATCTGGAGACAGGGCACGCCGGGGAGCTGTTTTTT.